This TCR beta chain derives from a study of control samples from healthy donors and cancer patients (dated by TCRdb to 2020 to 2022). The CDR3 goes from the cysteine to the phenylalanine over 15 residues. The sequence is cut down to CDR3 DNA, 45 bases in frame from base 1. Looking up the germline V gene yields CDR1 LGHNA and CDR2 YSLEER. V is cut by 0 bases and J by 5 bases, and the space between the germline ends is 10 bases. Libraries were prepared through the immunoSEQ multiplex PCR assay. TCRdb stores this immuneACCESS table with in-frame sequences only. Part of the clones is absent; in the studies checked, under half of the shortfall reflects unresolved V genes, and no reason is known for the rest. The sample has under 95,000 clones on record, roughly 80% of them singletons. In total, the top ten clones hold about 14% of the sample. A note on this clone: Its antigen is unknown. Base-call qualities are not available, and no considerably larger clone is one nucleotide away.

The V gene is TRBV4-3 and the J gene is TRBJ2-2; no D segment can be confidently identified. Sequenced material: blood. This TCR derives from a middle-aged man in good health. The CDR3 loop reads CASSQDREATGELFF. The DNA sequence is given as TGCGCCAGCAGCCAAGATCGTGAGGCGACCGGGGAGCTGTTTTTT.